This is a list of T cell receptor beta chains from one sample in a study of OX40 agonist ivuxolimab in advanced cancers. Libraries were prepared by immunoSEQ multiplex PCR; TCRdb keeps only in-frame clonotypes and omits some of them. This table holds approximately 86,000 clones, more than 75% found once. The material sequenced was CD4+ or CD8+ T cells sorted from blood, taken in a trial of the OX40 agonist ivuxolimab. Receptor source: an adult with an advanced solid tumor such as melanoma, head and neck, liver or kidney cancer. Both conserved end residues are part of each CDR3. The D gene is left open where the match is weak. Clone size, where shown, is once, few, many, or a class for clones that have expanded.

v_call,j_call,d_call,clone_size,cdr3_nt,cdr3_aa
TRBV9,TRBJ2-1,TRBD1,-,TGTGCCAGCAGCGCGGGGGGACAGGGCTACAATGAGCAGTTCTTC,CASSAGGQGYNEQFF
TRBV6-5,TRBJ1-5,-,-,TGTGCCAGCAGTTACGGGCAGGGGAATCAGCCCCAGCATTTT,CASSYGQGNQPQHF
TRBV5-1,TRBJ1-4,-,-,TGCGCCAGCAGCCCGAGAGGACCCGAACTCGGGGAAAAACTGTTTTTT,CASSPRGPELGEKLFF
TRBV6-5,TRBJ1-2,TRBD1,-,TGTGCCAGCGCTCCAGGGGGCCTTTATGGCTACACCTTC,CASAPGGLYGYTF
TRBV6-1,TRBJ2-7,-,-,TGTGCCAGCAGTGAAGCGGGGTCGAGGCCCTACTTC,CASSEAGSRPYF
TRBV9,TRBJ2-3,TRBD2,-,TGTGCCAGCAGCCCACTAGCGGGAGGTAGCACAGATACGCAGTATTTT,CASSPLAGGSTDTQYF
TRBV7-2,TRBJ1-5,TRBD1,-,TGTGCCAGCAGCTTGACAGGGGGGCGGAATCAGCCCCAGCATTTT,CASSLTGGRNQPQHF
TRBV6-1,TRBJ2-1,-,-,TGTGCCAGCAGGAGTGCTGACTTTTACAATGAGCAGTTCTTC,CASRSADFYNEQFF
TRBV14,TRBJ1-5,-,-,TGTGCCAGCAGCCAAGATAGACAGGTGGATCAGCCCCAGCATTTT,CASSQDRQVDQPQHF
TRBV27,TRBJ2-3,-,-,TGTGCCAGCAGTTTCAGGGTCCGGGATACGCAGTATTTT,CASSFRVRDTQYF
TRBV6-1,TRBJ1-1,TRBD1,-,TGTGCCAGCAGACTGACAGGGGACACTGAAGCTTTCTTT,CASRLTGDTEAFF
TRBV2,TRBJ2-3,TRBD2,-,TGTGCCAGCAGGCGGGAGAGGGCAGATACGCAGTATTTT,CASRRERADTQYF
TRBV5-4,TRBJ2-7,-,-,TGTGCCAGCAGCTTGGCCGGTGGCACCTACGAGCAGTACTTC,CASSLAGGTYEQYF
TRBV7-8,TRBJ1-1,-,-,TGTGCCAGCAGCTATCCTTCGGACGGCCTGAACACTGAAGCTTTCTTT,CASSYPSDGLNTEAFF
TRBV4-3,TRBJ2-1,-,-,TGCGCCAGCAGCCCAGGACACACACCAAACAATGAGCAGTTCTTC,CASSPGHTPNNEQFF
TRBV5-4,TRBJ2-5,TRBD2,-,TGTGCCAGCAGCTTAGGACTAGCGGGAGCGGAGACCCAGTACTTC,CASSLGLAGAETQYF
TRBV15,TRBJ2-5,-,-,TGTGCCACCAGCAGAGATTTTATAGGGGTCGGTGAGACCCAGTACTTC,CATSRDFIGVGETQYF
TRBV29-1,TRBJ2-2,TRBD2,-,TGCAGCGCCCGTAGCGGGAGCGCGAACACCGGGGAGCTGTTTTTT,CSARSGSANTGELFF
TRBV5-1,TRBJ2-2,TRBD2,-,TGCGCCAGCAGCTTGCTAGGGAGGGCCTCCACCGGGGAGCTGTTTTTT,CASSLLGRASTGELFF
TRBV28,TRBJ2-7,TRBD2,-,TGTGCCAGCACCGGGACTAGCGGGAGGACTGGCTACGAGCAGTACTTC,CASTGTSGRTGYEQYF
TRBV18,TRBJ2-7,-,-,TGTGCCAGCTCACCACAAAAAGCCTACGAGCAGTACTTC,CASSPQKAYEQYF
TRBV6-6,TRBJ1-2,TRBD1,-,TGTGCCAGCAGAAACAGGGGGAGTCCCTATGGCTACACCTTC,CASRNRGSPYGYTF
TRBV9,TRBJ2-2,-,-,TGTGCCAGCAGGCGAGGGAAGTCCGGGGAGCTGTTTTTT,CASRRGKSGELFF
TRBV18,TRBJ2-3,-,-,TGTGCCAGCTCAACGTCTAGCACAGATACGCAGTATTTT,CASSTSSTDTQYF
TRBV11-3,TRBJ2-7,TRBD2,-,TGTGCCAGCAACTTCCGGACTAGCGGGGGGGCTCGAGAGCAGTACTTC,CASNFRTSGGAREQYF
TRBV28,TRBJ1-3,-,-,TGTGCCAGCACCGCCACGGCCTCTGGAAACACCATATATTTT,CASTATASGNTIYF
TRBV7-8,TRBJ2-1,TRBD2,-,TGTGCCAGCAGGGCGACTAGCGGGAGCTACAATGAGCAGTTCTTC,CASRATSGSYNEQFF
TRBV6-1,TRBJ2-5,-,-,TGTGCCAGCAGTGGAGGATACCAAGAGACCCAGTACTTC,CASSGGYQETQYF
TRBV7-9,TRBJ1-2,TRBD1,-,TGTGCCAGCAGCTTAGAGGGGGCGGTTCTCTATGGCTACACCTTC,CASSLEGAVLYGYTF
TRBV6-4,TRBJ1-5,-,-,TGTGCCAGCAGCGCGGAGCTCAATCAGCCCCAGCATTTT,CASSAELNQPQHF
TRBV19,TRBJ1-3,-,once,TGTGCCAGTACCTCTCTTGTGGGAGGACACATTAACGGAAACACCATATATTTT,CASTSLVGGHINGNTIYF
TRBV5-4,TRBJ1-3,TRBD1,-,TGTGCCAGCAGCCTTGGGACAGTTCCTGGAAACACCATATATTTT,CASSLGTVPGNTIYF
TRBV28,TRBJ1-5,TRBD1,-,TGTGCCAGCAGTTTCGGGCAGGGGGCTCAGCCCCAGCATTTT,CASSFGQGAQPQHF
TRBV5-6,TRBJ1-2,-,-,TGTGCCAGCAGCCTGAGAACAGGGTCCCATGGCTACACCTTC,CASSLRTGSHGYTF
TRBV29-1,TRBJ2-3,TRBD2,-,TGCAGCGTGGGCTTGAGGGGAGGGAATACGCAGTATTTT,CSVGLRGGNTQYF
TRBV18,TRBJ2-7,TRBD2,-,TGTGCCAGCTCACCCCCCTTTAGCGGGAGGGCCGGGTACGAGCAGTACTTC,CASSPPFSGRAGYEQYF
TRBV28,TRBJ1-6,-,-,TGTGCCAGCAGTCCCGGACCCGGTTCCCTCCACTTT,CASSPGPGSLHF
TRBV28,TRBJ1-5,-,-,TGTGCCACTCGGGTGGGGAACAATCAGCCCCAGCATTTT,CATRVGNNQPQHF
TRBV6-6,TRBJ2-1,-,-,TGTGCCAGCAGTCCCCTCTCGGGAGTGGCCAATGAGCAGTTCTTC,CASSPLSGVANEQFF
TRBV25-1,TRBJ1-3,-,-,TGTGCCAGCATGAACCGGGACCCTGGAAACACCATATATTTT,CASMNRDPGNTIYF
TRBV28,TRBJ1-1,TRBD1,-,TGTGCCAGCAGTACCACCTCGACAGGGGTCCCCCCCGGAGCTTTCTTT,CASSTTSTGVPPGAFF
TRBV18,TRBJ1-3,-,-,TGTGCCAGCTCACCGATGGACCTTGGGGGAAACACCATATATTTT,CASSPMDLGGNTIYF